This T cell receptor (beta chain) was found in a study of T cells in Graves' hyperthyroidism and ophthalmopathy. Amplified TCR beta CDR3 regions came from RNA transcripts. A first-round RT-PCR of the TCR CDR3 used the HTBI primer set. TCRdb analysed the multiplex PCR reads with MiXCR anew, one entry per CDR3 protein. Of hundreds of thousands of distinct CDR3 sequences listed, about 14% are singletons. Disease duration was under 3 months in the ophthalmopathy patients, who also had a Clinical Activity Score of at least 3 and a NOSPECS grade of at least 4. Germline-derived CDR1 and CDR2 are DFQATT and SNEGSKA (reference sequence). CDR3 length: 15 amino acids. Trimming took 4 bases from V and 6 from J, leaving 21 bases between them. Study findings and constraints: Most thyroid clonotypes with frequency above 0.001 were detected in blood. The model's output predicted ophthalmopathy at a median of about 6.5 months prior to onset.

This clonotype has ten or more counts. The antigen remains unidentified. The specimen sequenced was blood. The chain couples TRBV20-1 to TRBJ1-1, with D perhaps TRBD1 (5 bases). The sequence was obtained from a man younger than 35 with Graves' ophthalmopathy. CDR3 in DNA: TGCAGTGCTATATTTTGGGTAGGCTGGGGCCCTGAAGCTTTCTTT. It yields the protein CSAIFWVGWGPEAFF.